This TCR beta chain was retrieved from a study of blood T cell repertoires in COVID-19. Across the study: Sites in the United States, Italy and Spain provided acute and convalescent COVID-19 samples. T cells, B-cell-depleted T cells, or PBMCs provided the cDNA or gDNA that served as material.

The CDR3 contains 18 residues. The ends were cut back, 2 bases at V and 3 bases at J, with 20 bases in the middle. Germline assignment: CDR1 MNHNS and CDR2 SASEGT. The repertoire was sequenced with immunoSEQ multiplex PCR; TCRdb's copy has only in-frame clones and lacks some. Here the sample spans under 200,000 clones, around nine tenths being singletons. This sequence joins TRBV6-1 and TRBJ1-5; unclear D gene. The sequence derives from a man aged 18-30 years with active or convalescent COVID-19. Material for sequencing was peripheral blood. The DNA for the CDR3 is TGTGCCAGCAGTGAATGGTTCGGCAGCGGAGACCTCAATCAGCCCCAGCATTTT. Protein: CASSEWFGSGDLNQPQHF.